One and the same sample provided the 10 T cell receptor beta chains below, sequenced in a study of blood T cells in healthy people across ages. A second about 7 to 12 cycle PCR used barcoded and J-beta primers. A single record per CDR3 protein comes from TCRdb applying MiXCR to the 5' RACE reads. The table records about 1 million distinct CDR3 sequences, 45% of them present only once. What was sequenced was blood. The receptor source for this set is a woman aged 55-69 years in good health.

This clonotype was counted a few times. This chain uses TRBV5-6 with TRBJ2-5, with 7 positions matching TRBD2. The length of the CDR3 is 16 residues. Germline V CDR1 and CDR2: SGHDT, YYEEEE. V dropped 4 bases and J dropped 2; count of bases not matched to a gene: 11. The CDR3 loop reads CASSDTREGRQETQYF. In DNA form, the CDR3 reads TGTGCCAGCAGCGACACGAGGGAGGGGAGGCAAGAGACCCAGTACTTC.

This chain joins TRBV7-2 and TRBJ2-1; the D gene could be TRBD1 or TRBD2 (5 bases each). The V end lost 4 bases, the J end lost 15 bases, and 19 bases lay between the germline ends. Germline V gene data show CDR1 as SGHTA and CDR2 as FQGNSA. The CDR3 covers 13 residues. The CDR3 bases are TGTGCCAGCAGCTCCGGCCCGGGGCGCCAGCCGTTCTTC. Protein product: CASSSGPGRQPFF.

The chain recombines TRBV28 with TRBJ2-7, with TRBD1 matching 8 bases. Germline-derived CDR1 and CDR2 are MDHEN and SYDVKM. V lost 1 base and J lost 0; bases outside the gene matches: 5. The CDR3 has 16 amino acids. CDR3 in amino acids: CASSLYGTGNSYEQYF. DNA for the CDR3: TGTGCCAGCAGTTTATATGGGACAGGTAACTCCTACGAGCAGTACTTC. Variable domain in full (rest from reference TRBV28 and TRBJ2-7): DVKVTQSSRYLVKRTGEKVFLECVQDMDHENMFWYRQDPGLGLRLIYFSYDVKMKEKGDIPEGYSVSREKKERFSLILESASTNQTSMYLCASSLYGTGNSYEQYFGPGTRLTVT.

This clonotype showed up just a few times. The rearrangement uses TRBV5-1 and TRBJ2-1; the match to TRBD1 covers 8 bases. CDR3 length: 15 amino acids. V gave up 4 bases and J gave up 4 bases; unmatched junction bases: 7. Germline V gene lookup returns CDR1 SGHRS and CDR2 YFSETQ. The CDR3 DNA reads TGCGCCAGCAGCAATGGACAGGGCCCGTACAATGAGCAGTTCTTC. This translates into CASSNGQGPYNEQFF.

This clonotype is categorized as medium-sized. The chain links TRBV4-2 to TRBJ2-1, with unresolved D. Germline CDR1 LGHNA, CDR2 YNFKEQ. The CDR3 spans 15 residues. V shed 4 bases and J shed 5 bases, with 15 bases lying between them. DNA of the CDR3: TGTGCCAGCAGCCTCCTGAACCAGCGTGACAATGAGCAGTTCTTC. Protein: CASSLLNQRDNEQFF.

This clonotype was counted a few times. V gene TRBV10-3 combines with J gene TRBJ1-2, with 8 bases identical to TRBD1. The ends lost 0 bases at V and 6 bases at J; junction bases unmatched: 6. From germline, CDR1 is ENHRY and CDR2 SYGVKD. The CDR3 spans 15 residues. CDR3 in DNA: TGTGCCATCAGTGAGTCCGGACAGGGAAGTCATGGCTACACCTTC. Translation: CAISESGQGSHGYTF.

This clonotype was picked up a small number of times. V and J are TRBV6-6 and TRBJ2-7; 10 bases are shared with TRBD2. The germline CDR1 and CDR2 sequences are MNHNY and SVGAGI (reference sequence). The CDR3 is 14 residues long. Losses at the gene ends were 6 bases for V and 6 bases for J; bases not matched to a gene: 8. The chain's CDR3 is CASSPGAGGGEQYF. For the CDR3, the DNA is TGTGCCAGCAGCCCTGGAGCGGGAGGGGGCGAGCAGTACTTC.

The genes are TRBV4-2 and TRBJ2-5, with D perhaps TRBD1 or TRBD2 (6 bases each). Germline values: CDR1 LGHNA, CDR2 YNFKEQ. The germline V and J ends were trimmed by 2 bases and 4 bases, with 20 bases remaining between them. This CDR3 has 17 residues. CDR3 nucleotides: TGTGCCAGCAGCCAATCCCGGGGCGGGACACGGCGAGAGACCCAGTACTTC. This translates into CASSQSRGGTRRETQYF.

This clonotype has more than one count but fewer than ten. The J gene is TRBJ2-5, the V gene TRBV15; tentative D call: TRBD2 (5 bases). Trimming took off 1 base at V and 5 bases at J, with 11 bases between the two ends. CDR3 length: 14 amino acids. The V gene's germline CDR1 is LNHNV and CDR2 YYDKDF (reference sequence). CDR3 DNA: TGTGCCACCAGCAGAGTGGCTAGCTCGGAGACCCAGTACTTC. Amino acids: CATSRVASSETQYF.

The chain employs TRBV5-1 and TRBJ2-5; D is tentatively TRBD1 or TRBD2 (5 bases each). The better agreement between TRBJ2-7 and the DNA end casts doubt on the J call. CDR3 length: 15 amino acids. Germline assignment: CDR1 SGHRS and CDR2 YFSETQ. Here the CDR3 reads CASSLLGQGEGEQYF. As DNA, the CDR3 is TGCGCCAGCAGCTTGTTAGGGCAGGGAGAGGGCGAGCAGTACTTC.